This record concerns one T cell receptor beta chain sequence. The record originates from a study of response to subunit inactivated influenza vaccine. This CDR3 has 14 residues. V was pared by 1 base and J by 6 bases, with 10 bases between. Germline CDR1 and CDR2: SGHVS and FQNEAQ. TCRdb independently ran MiXCR on the RT-PCR reads; one entry per CDR3 protein. The sample carries about 300,000 distinct CDR3 sequences, 21% recorded once. The rearrangement links TRBV7-8 to TRBJ2-1, with D uncertain. The source is a man between 50 and 70 years old who received an inactivated influenza vaccine. The sequencing used PBMCs from blood, collected less than 22 months after vaccination. CDR3 sequence reads: CASSLESPTNEQFF. The CDR3 DNA sequence: TGTGCCAGCAGCTTAGAGTCCCCCACCAATGAGCAGTTCTTC.